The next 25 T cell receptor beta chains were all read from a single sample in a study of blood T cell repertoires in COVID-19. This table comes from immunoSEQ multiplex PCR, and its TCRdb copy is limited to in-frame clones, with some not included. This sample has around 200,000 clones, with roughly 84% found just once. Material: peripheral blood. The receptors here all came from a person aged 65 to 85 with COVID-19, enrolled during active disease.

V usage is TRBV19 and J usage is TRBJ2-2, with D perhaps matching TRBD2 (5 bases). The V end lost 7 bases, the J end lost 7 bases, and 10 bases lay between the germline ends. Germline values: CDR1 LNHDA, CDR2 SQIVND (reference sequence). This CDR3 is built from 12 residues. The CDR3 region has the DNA TGTGCCAGTAACGACTATATCGGGGAGCTGTTTTTT. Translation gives CASNDYIGELFF.

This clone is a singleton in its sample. The CDR3 reads CASSYEGTSGGSTDTQYF. For the CDR3, the DNA is TGTGCCAGCAGTTACGAAGGGACTAGCGGGGGGAGCACAGATACGCAGTATTTT. V usage is TRBV6-2 or TRBV6-3 and J usage is TRBJ2-3; TRBD2 agrees at 15 bases. Germline trimming cut 2 bases from V and 0 bases from J; bases unmatched to any gene: 3. The CDR3 loop spans 18 amino acids. The germline CDR1 and CDR2 sequences are MNHEY and SVGEGT.

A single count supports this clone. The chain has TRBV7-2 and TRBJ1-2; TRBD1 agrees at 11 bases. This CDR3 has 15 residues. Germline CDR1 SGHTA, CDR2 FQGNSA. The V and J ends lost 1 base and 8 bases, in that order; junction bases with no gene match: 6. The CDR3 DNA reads TGTGCCAGCAGCTTAGACCGGGACAGGGGGGAGGGCTACACCTTC. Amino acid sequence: CASSLDRDRGEGYTF.

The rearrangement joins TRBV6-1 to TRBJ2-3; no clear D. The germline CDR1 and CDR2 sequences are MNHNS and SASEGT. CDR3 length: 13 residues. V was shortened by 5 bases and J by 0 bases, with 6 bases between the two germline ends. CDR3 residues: CASSSPSTDTQYF. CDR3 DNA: TGTGCCAGCAGTTCCCCGAGCACAGATACGCAGTATTTT.

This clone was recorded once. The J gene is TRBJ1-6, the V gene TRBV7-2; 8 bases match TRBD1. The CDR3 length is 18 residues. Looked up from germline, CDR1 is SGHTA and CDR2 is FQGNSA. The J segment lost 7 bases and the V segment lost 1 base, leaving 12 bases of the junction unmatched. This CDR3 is CASSLVGGQAAQNSPLHF. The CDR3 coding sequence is TGTGCCAGCAGCTTAGTGGGGGGACAGGCAGCGCAAAATTCACCCCTCCACTTT.

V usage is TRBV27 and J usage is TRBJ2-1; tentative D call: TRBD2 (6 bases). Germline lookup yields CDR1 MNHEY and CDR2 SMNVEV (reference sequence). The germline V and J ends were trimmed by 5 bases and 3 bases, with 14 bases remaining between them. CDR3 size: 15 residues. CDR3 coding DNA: TGTGCCAGCAGTCAGCCGGGACTGATCTACAATGAGCAGTTCTTC. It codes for CASSQPGLIYNEQFF.

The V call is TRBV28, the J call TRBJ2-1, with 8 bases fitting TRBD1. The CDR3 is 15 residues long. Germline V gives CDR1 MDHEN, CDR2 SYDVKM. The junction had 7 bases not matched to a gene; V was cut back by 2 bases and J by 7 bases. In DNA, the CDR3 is TGTGCCAGCAGTTTACGCCAGGGGGCTAAGAATGAGCAGTTCTTC. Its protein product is CASSLRQGAKNEQFF.

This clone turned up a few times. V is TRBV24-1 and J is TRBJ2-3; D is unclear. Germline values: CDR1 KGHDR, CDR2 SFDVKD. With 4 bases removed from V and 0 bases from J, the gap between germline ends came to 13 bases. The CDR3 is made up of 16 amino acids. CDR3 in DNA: TGTGCCACCAGTGACCCACTACCGACTAGCACAGATACGCAGTATTTT. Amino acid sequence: CATSDPLPTSTDTQYF.

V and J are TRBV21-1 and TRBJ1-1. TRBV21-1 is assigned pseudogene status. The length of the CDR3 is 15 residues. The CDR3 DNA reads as TGTGCCAGCAGCAAAGCGCGGAAAATGAACACTGAAGCTTTCTTT. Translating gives CASSKARKMNTEAFF.

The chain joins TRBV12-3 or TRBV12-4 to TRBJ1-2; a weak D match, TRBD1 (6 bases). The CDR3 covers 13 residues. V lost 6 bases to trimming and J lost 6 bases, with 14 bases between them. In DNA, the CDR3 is TGTGCCAGCAGCTCGTCAGGGGATCATGGCTACACCTTC. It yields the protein CASSSSGDHGYTF.

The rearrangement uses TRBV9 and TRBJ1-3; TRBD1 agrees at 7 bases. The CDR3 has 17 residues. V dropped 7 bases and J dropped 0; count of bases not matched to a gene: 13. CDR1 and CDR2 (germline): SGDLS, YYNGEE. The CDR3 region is CASLGGQRKHSGNTIYF. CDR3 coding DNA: TGTGCCAGCCTCGGGGGACAGCGAAAGCACTCTGGAAACACCATATATTTT.

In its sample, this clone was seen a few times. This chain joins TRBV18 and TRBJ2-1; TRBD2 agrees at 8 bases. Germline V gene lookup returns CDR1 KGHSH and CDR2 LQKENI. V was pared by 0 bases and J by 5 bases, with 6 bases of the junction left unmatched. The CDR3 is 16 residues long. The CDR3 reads CASSPPSSGDHNEQFF. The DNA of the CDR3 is TGTGCCAGCTCACCACCGAGTAGCGGGGACCACAATGAGCAGTTCTTC.

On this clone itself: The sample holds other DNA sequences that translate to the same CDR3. The CDR3 sequence is CASSFSGNTEAFF. As DNA, the CDR3 is TGTGCCAGCAGTTTCTCGGGGAACACTGAAGCTTTCTTT. The chain links TRBV12-3 or TRBV12-4 to TRBJ1-1; D remains unclear. The CDR3 has 13 residues. Trimming took off 3 bases at V and 1 base at J, with 6 bases between the two ends.

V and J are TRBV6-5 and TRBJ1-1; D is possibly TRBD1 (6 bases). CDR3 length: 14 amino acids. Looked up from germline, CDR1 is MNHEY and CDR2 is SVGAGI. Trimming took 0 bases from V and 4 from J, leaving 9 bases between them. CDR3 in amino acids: CASSYSTGTTEAFF. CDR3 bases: TGTGCCAGCAGTTACTCTACAGGGACCACTGAAGCTTTCTTT.

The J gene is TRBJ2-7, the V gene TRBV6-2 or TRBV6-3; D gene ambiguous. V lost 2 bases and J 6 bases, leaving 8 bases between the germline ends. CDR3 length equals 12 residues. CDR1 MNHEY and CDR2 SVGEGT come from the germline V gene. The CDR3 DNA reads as TGTGCCAGCAGTTACGCGTCGGGCGAGCAGTACTTC. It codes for CASSYASGEQYF.

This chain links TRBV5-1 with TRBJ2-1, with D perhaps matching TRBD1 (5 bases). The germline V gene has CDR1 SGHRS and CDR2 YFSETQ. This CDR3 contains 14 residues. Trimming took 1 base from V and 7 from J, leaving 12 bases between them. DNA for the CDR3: TGCGCCAGCAGCTTGAACGACCCAGGGAATGAGCAGTTCTTC. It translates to CASSLNDPGNEQFF.

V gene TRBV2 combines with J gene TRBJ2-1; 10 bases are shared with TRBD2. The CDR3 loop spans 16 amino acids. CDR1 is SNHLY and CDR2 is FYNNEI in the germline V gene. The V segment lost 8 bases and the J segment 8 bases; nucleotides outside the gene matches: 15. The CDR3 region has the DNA TGTGCCAGCTGGGGGAGCAGCGGGAGGGCCAAGGATGAGCAGTTCTTC. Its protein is CASWGSSGRAKDEQFF.

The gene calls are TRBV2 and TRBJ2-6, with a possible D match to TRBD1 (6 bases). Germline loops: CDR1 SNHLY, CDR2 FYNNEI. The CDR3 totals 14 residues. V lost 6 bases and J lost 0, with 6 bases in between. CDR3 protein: CASRQGSGANVLTF. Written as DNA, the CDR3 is TGTGCCAGCAGACAGGGCTCTGGGGCCAACGTCCTGACTTTC.

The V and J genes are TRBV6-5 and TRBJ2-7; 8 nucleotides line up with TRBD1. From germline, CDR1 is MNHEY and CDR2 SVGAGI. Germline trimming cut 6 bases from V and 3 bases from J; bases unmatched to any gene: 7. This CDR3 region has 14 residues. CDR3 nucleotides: TGTGCCAGCAGCGGACAGGGACAGCACTACGAGCAGTACTTC. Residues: CASSGQGQHYEQYF.

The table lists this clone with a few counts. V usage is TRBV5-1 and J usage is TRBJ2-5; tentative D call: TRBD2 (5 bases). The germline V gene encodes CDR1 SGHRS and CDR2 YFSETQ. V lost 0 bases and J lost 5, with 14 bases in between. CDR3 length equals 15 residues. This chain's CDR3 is CASSLEGRSGETQYF. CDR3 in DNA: TGCGCCAGCAGCTTGGAAGGCAGGTCGGGGGAGACCCAGTACTTC.

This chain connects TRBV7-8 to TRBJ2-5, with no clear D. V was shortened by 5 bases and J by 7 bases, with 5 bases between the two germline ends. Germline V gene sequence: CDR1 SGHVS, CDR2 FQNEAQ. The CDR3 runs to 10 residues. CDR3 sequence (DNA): TGTGCCAGCAGCCCCGGGACCCAGTACTTC. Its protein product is CASSPGTQYF.

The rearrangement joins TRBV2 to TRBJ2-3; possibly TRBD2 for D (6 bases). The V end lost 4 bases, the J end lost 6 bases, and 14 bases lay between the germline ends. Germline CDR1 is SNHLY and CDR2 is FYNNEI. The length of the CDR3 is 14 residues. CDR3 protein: CASSVDSGGDTQYF. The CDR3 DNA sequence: TGTGCCAGCAGTGTTGATAGTGGGGGGGATACGCAGTATTTT.

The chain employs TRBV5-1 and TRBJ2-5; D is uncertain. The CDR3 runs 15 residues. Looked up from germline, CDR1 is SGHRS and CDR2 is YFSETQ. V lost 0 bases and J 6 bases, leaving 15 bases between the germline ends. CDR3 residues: CASSLEGGNTKTQYF. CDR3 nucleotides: TGCGCCAGCAGCTTGGAAGGCGGTAACACGAAGACCCAGTACTTC.

The CDR3 sequence: CSASESGGAGSYEQYF. CDR3 nucleotide sequence: TGCAGTGCTAGTGAGAGCGGGGGGGCGGGATCCTACGAGCAGTACTTC. V usage is TRBV20-1 and J usage is TRBJ2-7; 10 nucleotides agree with TRBD2. This CDR3 has 16 amino acids. CDR1 is DFQATT, CDR2 SNEGSKA, per germline (reference sequence). The V gene end was trimmed by 3 bases and the J gene end by 1 base; junction bases not matched to a gene: 9.

The CDR3 is CASSLTRQSAEAFF. The DNA for the CDR3 is TGTGCCAGCAGTCTAACTCGACAGTCGGCTGAAGCTTTCTTT. The rearrangement uses TRBV6-5 and TRBJ1-1; the D gene is possibly TRBD1 (5 bases). CDR3 length: 14 amino acids. V shed 5 bases and J shed 6 bases, with 16 bases lying between them. In germline, CDR1 is MNHEY, CDR2 SVGAGI.